This TCR beta chain comes out of a study of early T cells in non-severe SARS-CoV-2 infection. The study, taken as a whole, reports: Database matching using VDJdb favored anti-spike CD8 responses, with private and CD4 specificities left missing.

Attached unique molecular identifiers marked individual cDNA molecules. Using its own MiXCR run on the 5' RACE reads, TCRdb lists one record per CDR3 protein. The sample yields approximately 32,000 distinct CDR3 sequences, 5.5% to 6.5% seen once. Germline loops: CDR1 SEHNR, CDR2 FQNEAQ (reference sequence). The CDR3 extends over 17 amino acids. V gave up 5 bases and J gave up 8 bases; unmatched junction bases: 14. This clonotype appeared many times. Its target is unknown. The receptor was isolated from an adult who was a healthcare worker with PCR-confirmed SARS-CoV-2 infection or an uninfected control (not recorded which). V gene TRBV7-9 combines with J gene TRBJ2-1; TRBD1 matches 11 bases. Sequencing input: whole blood. Here the CDR3 DNA reads TGTGCCAGCAGCCCCGTCTGGACAGGGGGCGTTAACGATGAGCAGTTCTTC. Its protein is CASSPVWTGGVNDEQFF. The complete variable domain, with remaining parts taken from reference TRBV7-9 and TRBJ2-1, reads DTGVSQNPRHKITKRGQNVTFRCDPISEHNRLYWYRQTLGQGPEFLTYFQNEAQLEKSRLLSDRFSAERPKGSFSTLEIQRTEQGDSAMYLCASSPVWTGGVNDEQFFGPGTRLTVL.